This paragraph reports one T cell receptor beta chain. The CDR3 contains 15 residues. V was trimmed by 1 base and J by 1 base, leaving 10 bases between them. Germline V CDR1 and CDR2: SGHRS, YFSETQ. This entry is derived from a study of regulatory T cells in long-lasting Graves disease. Specified time point: newly diagnosed GD, antithyroid drugs for less than 3 months. The TCR library was made from RNA extracted from PBMCs. With EDTA tubes as the receptacles, 7.5 to 9.5 milliliters of peripheral blood were drawn. Through Arm-PCR of CDR3 regions and iRepertoire HTBI primers, TCR beta libraries were built. A single record per CDR3 protein comes from TCRdb applying MiXCR to the multiplex PCR reads. This table holds 350,000 to 550,000 distinct CDR3 sequences, 15% found once. The sample also formed part of further work on T cells in Graves' hyperthyroidism and ophthalmopathy. That paper notes: Exclusion of a patient resulted from uncontrolled infection, other autoimmune disease, pregnancy or lactation.

Specimen: peripheral blood mononuclear cells (PBMCs), collected at new diagnosis, from a patient treated with antithyroid drugs. The chain has TRBV5-1 and TRBJ2-3; D possibly corresponds to TRBD2 (6 bases). This clonotype originated in a woman aged 30 to 39 with Graves disease. CDR3 loop: CASSLNSGRTDTQYF. The CDR3 coding sequence is TGCGCCAGCAGCTTGAATAGCGGACGCACAGATACGCAGTATTTT.